This T cell receptor (beta chain) derives from a study of CD8 T cells in Susac syndrome. The multiple sclerosis control group comprised treatment-naive patients with stable or active relapsing-remitting disease. The CDR3 contains 13 residues. Trimming removed 3 bases at V and 0 bases at J, with 8 bases between. Per the germline V gene, CDR1 is DFQATT and CDR2 is SNEGSKA (reference sequence). RNA in amounts of roughly 0.5 to 1 ug was reverse transcribed with random hexamers. Coverage of TCR beta CDR3 amplification by immunoSEQ multiplex PCR extended to 54 Vbeta and 13 Jbeta. Each CDR3 protein gets one entry after TCRdb re-called the immunoSEQ multiplex PCR reads with MiXCR. Here the sample spans approximately 160,000 distinct CDR3 sequences, approximately 94% being singletons.

This clonotype was sampled from a human donor with multiple sclerosis. The sample was CD4+ T cells from PBMCs. The chain employs TRBV20-1 and TRBJ1-1; no clear D. The CDR3 is CSARSFLNTEAFF. CDR3 nucleotides: TGCAGTGCTAGGAGTTTCTTGAACACTGAAGCTTTCTTT.